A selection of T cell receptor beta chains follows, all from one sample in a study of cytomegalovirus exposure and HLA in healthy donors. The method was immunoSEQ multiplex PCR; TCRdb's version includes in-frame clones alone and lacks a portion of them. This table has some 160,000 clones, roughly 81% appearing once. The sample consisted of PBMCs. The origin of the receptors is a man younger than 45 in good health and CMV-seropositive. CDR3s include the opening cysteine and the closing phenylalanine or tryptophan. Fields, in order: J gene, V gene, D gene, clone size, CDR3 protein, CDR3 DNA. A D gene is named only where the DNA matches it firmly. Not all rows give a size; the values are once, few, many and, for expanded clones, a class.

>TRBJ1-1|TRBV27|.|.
CASSFMGALTEAFF
TGTGCCAGCAGTTTTATGGGGGCTCTCACTGAAGCTTTCTTT
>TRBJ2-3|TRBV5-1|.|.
CASSLAGRELVDTQYF
TGCGCCAGCAGCTTGGCCGGACGGGAGTTAGTAGATACGCAGTATTTT
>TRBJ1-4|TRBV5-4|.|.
CASSTSGGPMEKLFF
TGTGCCAGCAGCACCTCGGGGGGGCCCATGGAAAAACTGTTTTTT
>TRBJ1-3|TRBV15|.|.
CATSRATSRSGNTIYF
TGTGCCACCAGCAGAGCCACTTCCAGGTCTGGAAACACCATATATTTT
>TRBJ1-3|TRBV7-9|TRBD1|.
CSSSEAGQGSGNTIYF
TGTTCCAGCAGCGAAGCGGGACAGGGCTCTGGAAACACCATATATTTT
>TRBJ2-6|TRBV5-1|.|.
CASSLGPPSSGANVLTF
TGCGCCAGCAGCCTAGGTCCACCGAGCTCTGGGGCCAACGTCCTGACTTTC
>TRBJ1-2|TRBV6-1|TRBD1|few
CASSKQGALGYTF
TGTGCCAGCAGTAAACAGGGGGCCCTTGGCTACACCTTC
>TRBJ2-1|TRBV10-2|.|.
CASQGLVGRSYNEQFF
TGCGCCAGCCAGGGGCTCGTGGGCCGCTCCTACAATGAGCAGTTCTTC
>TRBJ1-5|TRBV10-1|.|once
CASIAPGWSNQPQHF
TGCGCCAGCATCGCCCCCGGGTGGAGCAATCAGCCCCAGCATTTT
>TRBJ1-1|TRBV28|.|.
CASSSHRVQAFF
TGTGCCAGCAGTTCCCACAGGGTCCAAGCTTTCTTT
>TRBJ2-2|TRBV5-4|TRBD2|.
CASSFAGGHTGELFF
TGTGCCAGCAGCTTCGCGGGAGGACACACCGGGGAGCTGTTTTTT
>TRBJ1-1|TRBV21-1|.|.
CASSKPTGFTEAFF
TGTGCCAGCAGCAAACCTACAGGGTTCACTGAAGCTTTCTTT
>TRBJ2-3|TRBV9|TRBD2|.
CASSASGRTADTQYF
TGTGCCAGCAGCGCTAGCGGGAGAACCGCAGATACGCAGTATTTT
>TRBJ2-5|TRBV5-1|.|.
CASSLGHPQETQYF
TGCGCCAGCAGCTTGGGACATCCCCAAGAGACCCAGTACTTC
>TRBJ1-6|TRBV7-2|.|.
CASSSRTANSPLHF
TGTGCCAGCAGCAGCCGGACAGCGAATTCACCCCTCCACTTT
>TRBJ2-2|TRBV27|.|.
CASSLEAGARYTGELFF
TGTGCCAGCAGTTTAGAGGCAGGGGCCCGATACACCGGGGAGCTGTTTTTT
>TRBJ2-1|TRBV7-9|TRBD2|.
CASSLAVGRAVEQFF
TGTGCCAGCAGCTTAGCGGTCGGGAGGGCCGTAGAGCAGTTCTTC
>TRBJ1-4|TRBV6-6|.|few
CASSYSAGGGEKLFF
TGTGCCAGCAGTTACTCTGCGGGGGGAGGAGAAAAACTGTTTTTT
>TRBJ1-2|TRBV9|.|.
CASSVSPITGQWDYGYTF
TGTGCCAGCAGCGTCTCACCCATCACAGGGCAATGGGACTATGGCTACACCTTC
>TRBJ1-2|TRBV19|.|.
CASAKGYGYTF
TGTGCCAGTGCCAAGGGGTATGGCTACACCTTC
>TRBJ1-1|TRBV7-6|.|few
CASSLRENTEAFF
TGTGCCAGCAGCTTAAGAGAGAACACTGAAGCTTTCTTT
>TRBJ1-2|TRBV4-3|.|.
CASSFQSELGYTF
TGCGCCAGCAGCTTCCAGTCGGAGCTTGGCTACACCTTC
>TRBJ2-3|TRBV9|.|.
CASSPRESGDTQYF
TGTGCCAGCAGCCCAAGGGAGTCGGGAGATACGCAGTATTTT
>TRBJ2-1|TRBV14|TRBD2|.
CASSPLAGYNEQFF
TGTGCCAGCAGCCCCCTAGCGGGATACAATGAGCAGTTCTTC
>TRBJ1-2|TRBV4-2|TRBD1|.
CASSLTTTGQGSNYGYTF
TGTGCCAGCAGCCTCACAACCACGGGACAGGGTTCCAACTATGGCTACACCTTC
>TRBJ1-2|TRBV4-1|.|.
CASSQGTGSDYGYTF
TGCGCCAGCAGCCAAGGCACAGGGTCGGACTATGGCTACACCTTC
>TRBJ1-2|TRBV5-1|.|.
CASSLGGENYGYTF
TGCGCCAGCAGCTTGGGTGGAGAAAACTATGGCTACACCTTC
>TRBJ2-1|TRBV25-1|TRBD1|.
CASSNRDRRSEQFF
TGTGCCAGCAGTAACCGGGACAGGAGGTCTGAGCAGTTCTTC
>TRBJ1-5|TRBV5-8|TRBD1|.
CASSLTGVDGNQPQHF
TGTGCCAGCAGCTTGACAGGGGTGGATGGCAATCAGCCCCAGCATTTT
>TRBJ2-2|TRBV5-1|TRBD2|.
CASSLGLAGAVGGELFF
TGCGCCAGCAGCTTGGGACTAGCGGGAGCGGTTGGCGGGGAGCTGTTTTTT
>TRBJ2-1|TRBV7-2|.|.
CASSLGSGGRRRVNEQFF
TGTGCCAGCAGCTTAGGCTCAGGGGGGAGGCGGCGCGTCAATGAGCAGTTCTTC
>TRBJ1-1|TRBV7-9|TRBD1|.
CASGGATGVNTEAFF
TGTGCCAGCGGGGGGGCGACAGGGGTGAACACTGAAGCTTTCTTT
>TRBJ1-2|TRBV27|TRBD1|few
CASRPGQGPGYTF
TGTGCCAGCAGGCCGGGACAGGGGCCTGGCTACACCTTC
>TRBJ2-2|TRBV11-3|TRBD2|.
CASSLRDGLAGVGTGELFF
TGTGCCAGCAGCCTTAGGGACGGACTAGCGGGAGTAGGCACCGGGGAGCTGTTTTTT
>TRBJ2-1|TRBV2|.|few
CASGDWDEQFF
TGTGCCAGCGGAGATTGGGATGAGCAGTTCTTC
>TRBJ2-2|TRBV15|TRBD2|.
CATGGGSGSIAGELFF
TGTGCCACCGGGGGGGGTAGCGGGAGTATTGCCGGGGAGCTGTTTTTT
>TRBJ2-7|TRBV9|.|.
CASSVEATGSGYEQYF
TGTGCCAGCAGCGTAGAGGCCACAGGGAGTGGCTACGAGCAGTACTTC
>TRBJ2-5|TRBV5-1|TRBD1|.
CASSQDPGTGAETQYF
TGCGCCAGCAGCCAAGACCCCGGGACAGGGGCAGAGACCCAGTACTTC
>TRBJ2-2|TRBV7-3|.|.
CASSLGSNTGELFF
TGTGCCAGCAGCTTGGGCTCGAACACCGGGGAGCTGTTTTTT
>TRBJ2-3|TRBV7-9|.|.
CASSLAPAASTDTQYF
TGTGCCAGCAGCTTAGCGCCTGCGGCGAGCACAGATACGCAGTATTTT
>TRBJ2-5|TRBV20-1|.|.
CSGTFQETQYF
TGCAGCGGGACATTTCAAGAGACCCAGTACTTC
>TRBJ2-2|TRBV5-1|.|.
CASSLITGRSTGELFF
TGCGCCAGCAGCTTGATTACCGGGAGAAGCACCGGGGAGCTGTTTTTT
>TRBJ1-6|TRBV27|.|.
CASSSLFPVSPLHF
TGTGCCAGCAGTTCCCTCTTCCCGGTTTCACCCCTCCACTTT
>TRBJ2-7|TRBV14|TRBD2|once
CASSSLAGVSYEQYF
TGTGCCAGCAGCTCACTAGCGGGTGTCTCCTACGAGCAGTACTTC
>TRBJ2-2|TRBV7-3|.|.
CASERQGGTGELFF
TGTGCCAGCGAGCGGCAGGGGGGCACCGGGGAGCTGTTTTTT
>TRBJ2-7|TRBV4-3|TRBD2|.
CASSQDPSGGYEQYF
TGCGCCAGCAGCCAAGATCCTAGCGGGGGCTACGAGCAGTACTTC
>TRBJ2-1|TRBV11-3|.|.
CASSLPRGDEQFF
TGTGCCAGCAGCTTACCCCGAGGTGATGAGCAGTTCTTC
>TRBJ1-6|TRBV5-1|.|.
CASSLVTGDNSPLHF
TGCGCCAGCAGCTTGGTTACCGGGGATAATTCACCCCTCCACTTT
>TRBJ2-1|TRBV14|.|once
CASSQDIQSSYNEQFF
TGTGCCAGCAGCCAAGATATACAAAGTTCCTACAATGAGCAGTTCTTC
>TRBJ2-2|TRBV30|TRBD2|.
CAWGNAGADGELFF
TGTGCCTGGGGGAACGCGGGAGCGGACGGGGAGCTGTTTTTT
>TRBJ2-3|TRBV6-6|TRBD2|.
CASSLGEGLGTQYF
TGTGCCAGCAGTTTGGGGGAGGGACTCGGTACGCAGTATTTT
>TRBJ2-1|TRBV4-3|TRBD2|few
CASSLGLAAYNEQFF
TGCGCCAGCAGCCTGGGACTAGCTGCCTACAATGAGCAGTTCTTC
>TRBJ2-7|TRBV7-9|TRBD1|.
CASSFGTGYEQYF
TGTGCCAGCAGCTTTGGGACAGGGTACGAGCAGTACTTC